This TCR beta chain was identified in a study of cytomegalovirus exposure and HLA in healthy donors. Study in general: Around 80 million unique TCR sequences came from HLA-typed donors in an early release. Whole-study results and caveats: HLA alleles showed associations with 15,000 to 20,000 TCR beta sequences in a later analysis, at a 0.05 false discovery rate. Presence/absence analyses supposed approximately even sequencing depth among donors.

Primers for the PCR totalled 60 Vbeta and 13 Jbeta. TCRdb keeps only in-frame clones here, not all; method: immunoSEQ multiplex PCR. The top ten hold approximately 13% of the sample, which has approximately 150,000 clones, about four fifths seen once. As concerns this clone: The target antigen is unknown.

The specimen sequenced was PBMCs. The clonotype originates from a woman aged 50 to 60 in good health and CMV-seronegative.

As DNA, the CDR3 is TGTGCCAGCAGCCCATACAGGACCCTTAACTATGGCTACACCTTC. Protein product: CASSPYRTLNYGYTF. The chain carries TRBV7-2 and TRBJ1-2, with TRBD1 as a possible D gene (5 bases). CDR1 is SGHTA, CDR2 FQGNSA, per germline. The CDR3 runs to 15 residues. Between the trimmed V and J ends, which lost 5 bases and 1 base, there was a span of 14 bases.